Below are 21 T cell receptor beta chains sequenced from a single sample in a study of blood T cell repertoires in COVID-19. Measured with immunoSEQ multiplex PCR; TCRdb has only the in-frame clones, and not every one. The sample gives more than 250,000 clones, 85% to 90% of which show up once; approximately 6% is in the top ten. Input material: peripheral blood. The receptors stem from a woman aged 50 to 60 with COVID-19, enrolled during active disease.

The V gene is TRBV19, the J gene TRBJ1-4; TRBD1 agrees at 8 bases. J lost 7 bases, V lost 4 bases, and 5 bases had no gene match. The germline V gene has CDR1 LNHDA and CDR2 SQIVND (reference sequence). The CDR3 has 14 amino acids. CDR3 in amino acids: CASSTDRGLEKLFF. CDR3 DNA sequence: TGTGCCAGTAGTACCGACAGGGGCCTTGAAAAACTGTTTTTT.

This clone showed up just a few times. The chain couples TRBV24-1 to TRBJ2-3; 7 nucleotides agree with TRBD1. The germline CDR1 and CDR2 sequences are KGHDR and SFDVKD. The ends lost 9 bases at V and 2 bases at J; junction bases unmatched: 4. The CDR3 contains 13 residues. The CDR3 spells CATRGQATDTQYF. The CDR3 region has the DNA TGTGCCACCCGAGGACAGGCCACAGATACGCAGTATTTT.

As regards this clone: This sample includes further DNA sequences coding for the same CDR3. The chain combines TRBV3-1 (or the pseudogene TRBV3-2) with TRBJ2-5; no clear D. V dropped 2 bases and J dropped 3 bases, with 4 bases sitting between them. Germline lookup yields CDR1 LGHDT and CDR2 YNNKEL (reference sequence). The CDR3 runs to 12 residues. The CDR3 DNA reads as TGTGCCAGCAGCCAACGGGAAGAGACCCAGTACTTC. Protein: CASSQREETQYF.

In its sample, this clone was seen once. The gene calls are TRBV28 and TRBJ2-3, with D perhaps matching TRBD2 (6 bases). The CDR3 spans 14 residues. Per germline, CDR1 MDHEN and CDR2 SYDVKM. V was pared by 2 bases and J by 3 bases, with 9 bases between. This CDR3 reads CASSLGRETDTQYF. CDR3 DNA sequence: TGTGCCAGCAGTTTAGGGCGGGAAACAGATACGCAGTATTTT.

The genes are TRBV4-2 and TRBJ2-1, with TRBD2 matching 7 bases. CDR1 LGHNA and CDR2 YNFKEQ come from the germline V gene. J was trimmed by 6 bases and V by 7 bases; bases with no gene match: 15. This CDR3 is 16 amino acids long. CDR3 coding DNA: TGTGCCAGCACCCCATCTCGGGTAGCGGGCCCCAATGAGCAGTTCTTC. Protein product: CASTPSRVAGPNEQFF.

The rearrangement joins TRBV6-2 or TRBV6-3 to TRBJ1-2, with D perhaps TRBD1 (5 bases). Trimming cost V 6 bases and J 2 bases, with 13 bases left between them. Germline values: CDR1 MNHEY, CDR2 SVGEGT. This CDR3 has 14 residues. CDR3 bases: TGTGCCAGCAGCTCTCCCGGACACAACTATGGCTACACCTTC. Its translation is CASSSPGHNYGYTF.

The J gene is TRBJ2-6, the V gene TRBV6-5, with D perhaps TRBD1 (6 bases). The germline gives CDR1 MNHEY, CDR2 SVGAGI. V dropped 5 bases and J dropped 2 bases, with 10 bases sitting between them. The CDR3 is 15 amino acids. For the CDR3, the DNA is TGTGCCAGCAGTCTACAGGGCACTGGGGCCAACGTCCTGACTTTC. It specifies CASSLQGTGANVLTF.

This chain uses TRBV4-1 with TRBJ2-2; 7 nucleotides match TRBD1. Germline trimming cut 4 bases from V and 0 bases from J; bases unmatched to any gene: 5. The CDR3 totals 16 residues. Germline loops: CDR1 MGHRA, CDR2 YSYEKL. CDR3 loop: CASSPWTGPNTGELFF. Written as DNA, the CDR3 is TGCGCCAGCAGCCCGTGGACAGGCCCGAACACCGGGGAGCTGTTTTTT.

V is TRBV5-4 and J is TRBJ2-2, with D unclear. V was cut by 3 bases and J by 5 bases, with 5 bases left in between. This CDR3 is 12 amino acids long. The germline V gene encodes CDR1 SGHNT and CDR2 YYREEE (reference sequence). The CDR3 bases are TGTGCCAGCAGCTCTGTTACCGGGGAGCTGTTTTTT. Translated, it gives CASSSVTGELFF.

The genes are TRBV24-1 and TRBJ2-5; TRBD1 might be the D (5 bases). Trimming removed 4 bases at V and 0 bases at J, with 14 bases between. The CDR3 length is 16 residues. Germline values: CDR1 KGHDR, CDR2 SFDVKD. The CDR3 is CATSDPGPPDQETQYF. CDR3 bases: TGTGCCACCAGTGACCCAGGGCCACCGGACCAAGAGACCCAGTACTTC.

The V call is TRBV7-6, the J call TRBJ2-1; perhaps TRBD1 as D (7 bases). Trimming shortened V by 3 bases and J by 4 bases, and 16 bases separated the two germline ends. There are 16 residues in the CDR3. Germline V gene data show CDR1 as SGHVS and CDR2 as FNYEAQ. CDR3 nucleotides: TGTGCCAGCAGCTTCTCCCGGGACAGCGGGTACAATGAGCAGTTCTTC. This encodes CASSFSRDSGYNEQFF.

CDR3 nucleotides: TGTGCCAGCAGTTATCGGACATCTGATCAGCCCCAGCATTTT. Residues: CASSYRTSDQPQHF. The chain couples TRBV6-6 to TRBJ1-5; weak D call: TRBD1 (5 bases). Germline CDR1 is MNHNY and CDR2 is SVGAGI (reference sequence). The CDR3 loop spans 14 amino acids. V dropped 3 bases and J dropped 5 bases, with 11 bases sitting between them.

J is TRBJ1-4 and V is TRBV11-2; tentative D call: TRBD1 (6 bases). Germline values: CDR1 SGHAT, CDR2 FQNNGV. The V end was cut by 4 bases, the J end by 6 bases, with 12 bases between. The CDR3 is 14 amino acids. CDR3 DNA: TGTGCCAGCAGCTCCCAGGGGTTTGATGAAAAACTGTTTTTT. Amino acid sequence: CASSSQGFDEKLFF.

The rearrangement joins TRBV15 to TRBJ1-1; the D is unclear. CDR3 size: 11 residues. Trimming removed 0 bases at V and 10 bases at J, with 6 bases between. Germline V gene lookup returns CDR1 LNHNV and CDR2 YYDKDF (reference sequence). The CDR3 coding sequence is TGTGCCACCAGCAGAGATATGCGAGCTTTCTTT. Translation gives CATSRDMRAFF.

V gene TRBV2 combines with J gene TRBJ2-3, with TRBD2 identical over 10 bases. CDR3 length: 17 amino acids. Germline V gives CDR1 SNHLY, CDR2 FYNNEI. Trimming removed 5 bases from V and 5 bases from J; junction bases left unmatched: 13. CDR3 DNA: TGTGCCAGCAGTAGGGCTAGCGGGAGTCTTGGTCAAGATACGCAGTATTTT. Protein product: CASSRASGSLGQDTQYF. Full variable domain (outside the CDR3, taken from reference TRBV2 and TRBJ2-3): EPEVTQTPSHQVTQMGQEVILRCVPISNHLYFYWYRQILGQKVEFLVSFYNNEISEKSEIFDDQFSVERPDGSNFTLKIRSTKLEDSAMYFCASSRASGSLGQDTQYFGPGTRLTVL.

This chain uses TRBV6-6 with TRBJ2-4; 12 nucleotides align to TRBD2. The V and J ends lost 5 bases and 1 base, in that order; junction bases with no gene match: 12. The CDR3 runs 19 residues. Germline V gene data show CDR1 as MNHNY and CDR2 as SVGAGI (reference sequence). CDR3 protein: CASSRMTSGSDFAKNIQYF. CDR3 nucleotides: TGTGCCAGCAGTCGGATGACTAGCGGGAGTGATTTTGCCAAAAACATTCAGTACTTC.

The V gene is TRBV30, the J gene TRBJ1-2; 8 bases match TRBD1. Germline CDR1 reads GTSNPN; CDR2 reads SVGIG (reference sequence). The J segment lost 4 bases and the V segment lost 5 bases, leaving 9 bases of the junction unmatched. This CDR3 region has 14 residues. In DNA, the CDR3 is TGTGCCTGGTCATTGAACAGGGGGGGCTATGGCTACACCTTC. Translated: CAWSLNRGGYGYTF.

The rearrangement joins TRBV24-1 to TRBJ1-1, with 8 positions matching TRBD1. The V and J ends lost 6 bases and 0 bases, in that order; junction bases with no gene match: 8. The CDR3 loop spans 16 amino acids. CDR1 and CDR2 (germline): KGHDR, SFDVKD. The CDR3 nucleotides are TGTGCCACCAGTATGGGACAGGAAAACATGAACACTGAAGCTTTCTTT. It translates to CATSMGQENMNTEAFF.

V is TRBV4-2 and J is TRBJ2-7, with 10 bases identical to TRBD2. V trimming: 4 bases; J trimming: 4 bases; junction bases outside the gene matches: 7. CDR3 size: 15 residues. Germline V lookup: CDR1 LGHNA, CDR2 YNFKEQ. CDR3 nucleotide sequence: TGTGCCAGCAGCCCAAGGACTAGCGGTACTTACGAGCAGTACTTC. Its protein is CASSPRTSGTYEQYF.

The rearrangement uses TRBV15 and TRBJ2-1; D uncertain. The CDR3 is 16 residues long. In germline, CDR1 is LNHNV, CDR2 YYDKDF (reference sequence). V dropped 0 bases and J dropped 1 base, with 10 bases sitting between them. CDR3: CATSRDMPSSYNEQFF. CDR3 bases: TGTGCCACCAGCAGAGATATGCCTAGTTCCTACAATGAGCAGTTCTTC.

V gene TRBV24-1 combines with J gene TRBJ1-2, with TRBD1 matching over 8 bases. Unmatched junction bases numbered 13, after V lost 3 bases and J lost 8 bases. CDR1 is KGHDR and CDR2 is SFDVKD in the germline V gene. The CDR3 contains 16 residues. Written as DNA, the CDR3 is TGTGCCACCAGTGATCCCCGACAGGGGCAGGTAGGGGGCTACACCTTC. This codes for CATSDPRQGQVGGYTF.